Shown below are 3 T cell receptor beta chains from a single sample sequenced in a study of shared clonotypes between healthy human individuals. The assay was immunoSEQ multiplex PCR, and TCRdb's table has in-frame clones only and misses some. The table has about 980,000 clones, 60% to 85% seen once. The specimen was memory CD4+ T cells sorted from blood. Described subset: CD45RA-negative fraction. These receptors were collected from a man between 18 and 29 years old in good health.

The chain couples TRBV27 to TRBJ1-4; D might be TRBD1 (6 bases). The V gene's germline CDR1 is MNHEY and CDR2 SMNVEV (reference sequence). CDR3 length: 14 amino acids. Trimming took off 4 bases at V and 8 bases at J, with 14 bases between the two ends. The DNA for the CDR3 is TGTGCCAGCAGTTCCTTTGAGGGGGTGGAAAAACTGTTTTTT. Encoded protein: CASSSFEGVEKLFF. Full variable domain (rest looked up from reference TRBV27 and TRBJ1-4): EAQVTQNPRYLITVTGKKLTVTCSQNMNHEYMSWYRQDPGLGLRQIYYSMNVEVTDKGDVPEGYKVSRKEKRNFPLILESPSPNQTSLYFCASSSFEGVEKLFFGSGTQLSVL.

V and J are TRBV10-3 and TRBJ1-2; the D gene is possibly TRBD1 (6 bases). The CDR3 is 13 amino acids. Trimming cost V 6 bases and J 8 bases, with 16 bases left between them. Germline V CDR1 and CDR2: ENHRY, SYGVKD. The CDR3 DNA sequence: TGTGCCATCAGGGGGGACATCGCCTCGGGCTACACCTTC. This codes for CAIRGDIASGYTF.

This chain joins TRBV5-1 and TRBJ1-1; 10 bases are a match to TRBD1. Germline CDR1 is SGHRS and CDR2 is YFSETQ. CDR3 length equals 15 residues. J lost 6 bases, V lost 2 bases, and 7 bases had no gene match. The CDR3: CASSLTGQGFSEAFF. CDR3 nucleotides: TGCGCCAGCAGCTTAACGGGACAGGGGTTTTCTGAAGCTTTCTTT.